The 27 T cell receptor beta chains reported below all come from one sample, sequenced in a study of T-cell reconstitution after alpha-beta-depleted transplantation in children (dated by TCRdb to between 2015 and 2016). Libraries were constructed by PCR. TCRdb records Illumina HiSeq 2500 as the sequencer. To normalize quantification of the TCRbeta repertoire, the TCR libraries were built with molecular barcoding that relied on unique molecular identifiers. The public reads were reprocessed in TCRdb via fastp at Q25 and MiXCR, keeping in-frame beta chains. Merged by CDR3 protein, the rows form single entries marked with the most common genes and DNA. For this sample the table gives about 980,000 distinct CDR3 sequences, of which about 26% were detected only once. Approximately 30% of the sample belongs to the ten largest clones. According to the study, the label for this sample's treatment or condition signals: allogeneic hematopoietic cell transplantation with graft depleted of TCRalphabeta T cells and CD19 B cells.

The sequenced sample was PBMCs, mostly from graft donor cells, obtained 360 days after TCRalphabeta/CD19-depleted stem cell transplant. The receptors come from a boy under two years old who had a stem cell transplant for SCID, so the T cells may come from the graft donor.

This clonotype was detected a few times. This chain uses TRBV20-1 with TRBJ2-5; D could derive from TRBD1 or TRBD2 (5 bases each). CDR1 is DFQATT and CDR2 is SNEGSKA in the germline V gene (reference sequence). The CDR3 loop spans 13 amino acids. V gave up 3 bases and J gave up 3 bases, with 11 bases separating them. CDR3: CSASGGLEETQYF. DNA for the CDR3: TGCAGTGCTAGTGGGGGTCTAGAAGAGACCCAGTACTTC.

The V call is TRBV9, the J call TRBJ1-1; D unclear. There are 15 residues in the CDR3. The germline CDR1 and CDR2 sequences are SGDLS and YYNGEE. The ends were cut back, 0 bases at V and 1 base at J, with 10 bases in the middle. The CDR3 bases are TGTGCCAGCAGCGTAGTAGGTGGGGAGAACACTGAAGCTTTCTTT. It encodes CASSVVGGENTEAFF.

This clonotype was detected a few times. The V call is TRBV24-1, the J call TRBJ2-1; D unresolved. Looked up from germline, CDR1 is KGHDR and CDR2 is SFDVKD. This CDR3 contains 12 residues. V lost 4 bases to trimming and J lost 12 bases, with 12 bases between them. The chain's CDR3 is CATSDRERPQFF. The DNA of the CDR3 is TGTGCCACCAGTGACAGAGAGAGACCGCAGTTCTTC.

A few counts support this clonotype. This chain links TRBV3-1 with TRBJ2-1; 8 bases line up with TRBD1. V lost 3 bases to trimming and J lost 2 bases; unmatched junction nucleotides: 12. CDR1 and CDR2 from the germline V gene are LGHDT and YNNKEL (reference sequence). CDR3 length: 18 amino acids. CDR3 DNA: TGTGCCAGCAGCCACGCGCACGGGGAGACAGGGGCCTACAATGAGCAGTTCTTC. Amino acids: CASSHAHGETGAYNEQFF.

This clonotype was picked up a small number of times. The gene calls are TRBV6-2 or TRBV6-3 and TRBJ2-2; TRBD2 agrees at 11 bases. In germline, CDR1 is MNHEY, CDR2 SVGEGT. The junction had 5 bases not matched to a gene; V was cut back by 4 bases and J by 7 bases. CDR3 length: 15 amino acids. CDR3 sequence reads: CASSSRTSGFGELFF. The DNA for the CDR3 is TGTGCCAGCAGTTCTCGGACTAGCGGGTTCGGGGAGCTGTTTTTT.

The chain has TRBV7-9 and TRBJ2-4, with 10 positions matching TRBD2. With 0 bases clipped from V and 7 bases from J, the junction kept 6 bases outside the gene matches. Germline CDR1 SEHNR, CDR2 FQNEAQ (reference sequence). The CDR3 is 16 residues long. CDR3 in amino acids: CASSLARTSGPNIQYF. In DNA form, the CDR3 reads TGTGCCAGCAGCTTAGCCAGGACTAGCGGTCCTAACATTCAGTACTTC.

This chain uses TRBV19 with TRBJ1-5, with 8 bases that match TRBD1. Trimming at V came to 7 bases and at J to 7 bases, leaving 9 bases not matched to a gene. CDR3 length: 14 amino acids. The V gene's germline CDR1 is LNHDA and CDR2 SQIVND (reference sequence). The CDR3 DNA follows: TGTGCCAGTACCAACGGACAGGGATCGCAGCCCCAGCATTTT. Its translation: CASTNGQGSQPQHF.

This clonotype appeared a single time. The chain couples TRBV20-1 to TRBJ1-2, with D unclear. This CDR3 has 13 residues. Trimming cost V 3 bases and J 4 bases, with 12 bases left between them. The germline gives CDR1 DFQATT, CDR2 SNEGSKA (reference sequence). CDR3 loop: CSARAGVGYGYTF. In nucleotides, the CDR3 is TGCAGTGCTAGGGCGGGAGTCGGCTATGGCTACACCTTC.

This clonotype was observed a handful of times. V usage is TRBV20-1 and J usage is TRBJ2-2; no firm D call. Germline V lookup: CDR1 DFQATT, CDR2 SNEGSKA (reference sequence). CDR3 length equals 14 residues. V lost 6 bases and J lost 1, with 12 bases in between. CDR3 nucleotides: TGCAGTGCGCCTACGGGCAGGAACACCGGGGAGCTGTTTTTT. Its protein is CSAPTGRNTGELFF.

Only a few counts were recorded for this clonotype. The gene calls are TRBV12-3 or TRBV12-4 and TRBJ1-5; 9 positions agree with TRBD1. The trim removed 6 bases at V and 4 bases at J, leaving 7 bases unmatched. The CDR3 is 15 residues long. CDR3 region: CASRTGDRENQPQHF. The CDR3 nucleotides read TGTGCCAGCAGAACCGGGGACAGGGAGAATCAGCCCCAGCATTTT.

In this sample, this clonotype turned up a few times. The chain couples TRBV12-3 or TRBV12-4 to TRBJ2-1; 8 bases line up with TRBD2. This CDR3 comprises 14 residues. Germline trimming cut 3 bases from V and 8 bases from J; bases unmatched to any gene: 6. CDR3 loop: CASSLSGGSDEQFF. Here the CDR3 DNA reads TGTGCCAGCAGTTTGAGCGGGGGTTCGGATGAGCAGTTCTTC.

This clonotype was detected a few times. The J gene is TRBJ2-3, the V gene TRBV7-2; D not certain. The ends were cut back, 8 bases at V and 2 bases at J, with 11 bases in the middle. The CDR3 totals 13 residues. CDR1 and CDR2 from the germline V gene are SGHTA and FQGNSA. The CDR3 loop reads CASCVGNTDTQYF. The CDR3 region has the DNA TGTGCCAGCTGCGTGGGGAACACAGATACGCAGTATTTT. Variable domain in full (rest from reference TRBV7-2 and TRBJ2-3): GAGVSQSPSNKVTEKGKDVELRCDPISGHTALYWYRQSLGQGLEFLIYFQGNSAPDKSGLPSDRFSAERTGGSVSTLTIQRTQQEDSAVYLCASCVGNTDTQYFGPGTRLTVL.

This clonotype has ten or more counts. The chain combines TRBV27 with TRBJ2-7; D may be TRBD1 (5 bases). V lost 4 bases and J 0 bases, leaving 7 bases between the germline ends. The CDR3 is 13 residues long. CDR1 and CDR2 from the germline V gene are MNHEY and SMNVEV (reference sequence). CDR3 residues: CASSSGLSYEQYF. The CDR3 nucleotides read TGTGCCAGCAGTTCAGGGCTCTCCTACGAGCAGTACTTC.

This CDR3 is CASSLESGLGSYNEQFF. As DNA, the CDR3 is TGTGCCAGCAGCTTGGAGTCGGGACTAGGTTCCTACAATGAGCAGTTCTTC. This chain links TRBV5-6 with TRBJ2-1, with 8 bases matching TRBD2. This CDR3 region has 17 residues. The V gene's germline CDR1 is SGHDT and CDR2 YYEEEE. V shed 0 bases, J shed 1 base, and the junction held 6 bases outside the gene matches.

The chain recombines TRBV6-2 or TRBV6-3 with TRBJ2-3; the D gene could be TRBD1 or TRBD2 (5 bases each). Looked up from germline, CDR1 is MNHEY and CDR2 is SVGEGT. Deletions cut 5 bases from V and 9 bases from J, with 18 bases between. The CDR3 consists of 14 residues. The CDR3 nucleotides read TGTGCCAGCAGTCCGGGACGGGACCGACACACGCAGTATTTT. Protein sequence: CASSPGRDRHTQYF.

CDR3 region: CASSHDPASQAFF. The CDR3 nucleotides are TGTGCCAGCAGCCACGACCCGGCCTCCCAAGCTTTCTTT. The chain links TRBV3-1 to TRBJ1-1; no reliable D call. This CDR3 has 13 amino acids. V was trimmed by 3 bases and J by 9 bases, leaving 14 bases between them. Germline V gene lookup returns CDR1 LGHDT and CDR2 YNNKEL (reference sequence).

The sample holds a few counts of this clonotype. This chain connects TRBV5-1 to TRBJ2-7, with TRBD1 identical over 7 bases. This CDR3 is built from 14 residues. The J segment lost 4 bases and the V segment lost 4 bases, leaving 8 bases of the junction unmatched. The germline V gene encodes CDR1 SGHRS and CDR2 YFSETQ. The CDR3 spells CASSQKTGTYEQYF. The CDR3 region has the DNA TGCGCCAGCAGCCAGAAGACAGGGACATACGAGCAGTACTTC. Filled out from reference TRBV5-1 and TRBJ2-7, the complete variable domain reads KAGVTQTPRYLIKTRGQQVTLSCSPISGHRSVSWYQQTPGQGLQFLFEYFSETQRNKGNFPGRFSGRQFSNSRSEMNVSTLELGDSALYLCASSQKTGTYEQYFGPGTRLTVT.

The J gene is TRBJ2-5, the V gene TRBV7-9; 7 nucleotides agree with TRBD2. Germline CDR1 reads SEHNR; CDR2 reads FQNEAQ (reference sequence). This CDR3 comprises 17 residues. V shed 5 bases, J shed 4 bases, and the junction held 16 bases outside the gene matches. The CDR3 DNA is TGTGCCAGCAGCCGAGAACTAGCGCCCCGGCCGGGAGAGACCCAGTACTTC. Its protein product is CASSRELAPRPGETQYF.

In this sample, this clonotype turned up many times. The chain has TRBV6-5 and TRBJ2-3; the D is unclear. This CDR3 has 14 amino acids. Germline-derived CDR1 and CDR2 are MNHEY and SVGAGI. Trimming pared 0 bases from V and 6 bases from J, leaving 10 bases between. The CDR3 protein is CASSYSGSTDTQYF. The CDR3 DNA is TGTGCCAGCAGTTACTCGGGGTCCACGGATACGCAGTATTTT.

Here the CDR3 reads CASSYLWGTAYEQYF. Written as DNA, the CDR3 is TGTGCCAGCAGTTACTTATGGGGGACAGCCTACGAGCAGTACTTC. The J gene is TRBJ2-7, the V gene TRBV6-5; 7 bases line up with TRBD1. CDR3 length equals 15 residues. Trimming cost V 1 base and J 2 bases; bases outside gene matches: 5. In germline, CDR1 is MNHEY, CDR2 SVGAGI.

The chain employs TRBV20-1 and TRBJ2-7, with D maybe TRBD1 (6 bases). Germline CDR1 DFQATT, CDR2 SNEGSKA (reference sequence). This CDR3 has 17 residues. V lost 3 bases, J lost 5 bases, and 26 bases lay in between. CDR3 protein: CSARDSSLGALGDEQYF. The CDR3 nucleotides are TGCAGTGCTAGGGACAGCTCTTTGGGGGCCCTGGGGGACGAGCAGTACTTC.

This clonotype was seen ten or more times. The germline gene is not matched at one end of the junction; a read error may be the cause. The V and J genes are TRBV12-3 or TRBV12-4 and TRBJ2-5; a possible D gene is TRBD1 (5 bases). The CDR3 covers 12 residues. The DNA for the CDR3 is TGTGCCAGCAGTTTAGCGGGCAGGGCTAAGGACTTC. This encodes CASSLAGRAKDF.

The chain links TRBV9 to TRBJ2-5; D is undetermined. The V end was cut by 3 bases, the J end by 3 bases, with 12 bases between. Germline CDR1 SGDLS, CDR2 YYNGEE. CDR3 size: 14 residues. This chain's CDR3 is CASSAPNSEETQYF. The CDR3 nucleotides are TGTGCCAGCAGCGCCCCGAACAGTGAAGAGACCCAGTACTTC.

The rearrangement uses TRBV7-9 and TRBJ1-1; D call uncertain. Germline-derived CDR1 and CDR2 are SEHNR and FQNEAQ (reference sequence). The CDR3 runs 14 residues. V lost 5 bases and J 4 bases, leaving 14 bases between the germline ends. In DNA form, the CDR3 reads TGTGCCAGCAGCGGGCCGGGTCTGGGCACTGAAGCTTTCTTT. Translation gives CASSGPGLGTEAFF. Together with reference TRBV7-9 and TRBJ1-1, the CDR3 gives the full variable domain: DTGVSQNPRHKITKRGQNVTFRCDPISEHNRLYWYRQTLGQGPEFLTYFQNEAQLEKSRLLSDRFSAERPKGSFSTLEIQRTEQGDSAMYLCASSGPGLGTEAFFGQGTRLTVV.

This clonotype occurred a few times. This chain connects TRBV9 to TRBJ2-3; a possible D gene is TRBD2 (7 bases). There are 16 residues in the CDR3. In germline, CDR1 is SGDLS, CDR2 YYNGEE. Between the trimmed V and J ends, which lost 3 bases and 3 bases, there was a span of 17 bases. CDR3 protein: CASSANGAGATDTQYF. In DNA form, the CDR3 reads TGTGCCAGCAGCGCGAATGGGGCGGGGGCGACAGATACGCAGTATTTT.

This clonotype occurred a few times. V usage is TRBV6-1 and J usage is TRBJ1-1; no clear D. CDR1 and CDR2 from the germline V gene are MNHNS and SASEGT. Trimming removed 7 bases from V and 0 bases from J, with 21 bases in between. The CDR3 runs to 17 residues. This chain's CDR3 is CASTSTRITLLNTEAFF. Written as DNA, the CDR3 is TGTGCCAGCACCTCTACCCGAATTACGCTCTTGAACACTGAAGCTTTCTTT.

This clonotype was seen only a few times. The V call is TRBV28, the J call TRBJ2-7; possible D gene TRBD1, 6 bases. V lost 10 bases and J lost 5, with 21 bases in between. This CDR3 is 14 amino acids long. Germline-derived CDR1 and CDR2 are MDHEN and SYDVKM. The CDR3 region is CATTQGPSRNEQYF. The CDR3 coding sequence is TGTGCCACCACACAGGGCCCATCTCGGAACGAGCAGTACTTC.